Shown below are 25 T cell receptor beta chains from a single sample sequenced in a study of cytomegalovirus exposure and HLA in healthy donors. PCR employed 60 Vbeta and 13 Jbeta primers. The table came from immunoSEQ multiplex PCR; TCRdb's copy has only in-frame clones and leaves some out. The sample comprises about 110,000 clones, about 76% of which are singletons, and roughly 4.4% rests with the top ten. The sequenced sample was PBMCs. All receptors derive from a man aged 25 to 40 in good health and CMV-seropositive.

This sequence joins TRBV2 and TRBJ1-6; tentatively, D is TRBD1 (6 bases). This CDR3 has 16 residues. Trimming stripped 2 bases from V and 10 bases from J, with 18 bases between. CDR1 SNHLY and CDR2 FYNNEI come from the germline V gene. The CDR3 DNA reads TGTGCCAGCAGTGAATCTTCTACAGGGTTAGGGTCACCCCTCCACTTT. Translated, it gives CASSESSTGLGSPLHF.

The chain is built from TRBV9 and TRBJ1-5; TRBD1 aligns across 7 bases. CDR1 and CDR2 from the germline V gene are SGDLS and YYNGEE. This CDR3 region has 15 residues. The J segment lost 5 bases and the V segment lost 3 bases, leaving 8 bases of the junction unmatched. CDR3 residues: CASSAGTDTHQPQHF. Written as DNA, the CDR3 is TGTGCCAGCAGCGCCGGGACAGATACCCATCAGCCCCAGCATTTT. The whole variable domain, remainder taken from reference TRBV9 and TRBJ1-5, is DSGVTQTPKHLITATGQRVTLRCSPRSGDLSVYWYQQSLDQGLQFLIQYYNGEERAKGNILERFSAQQFPDLHSELNLSSLELGDSALYFCASSAGTDTHQPQHFGDGTRLSIL.

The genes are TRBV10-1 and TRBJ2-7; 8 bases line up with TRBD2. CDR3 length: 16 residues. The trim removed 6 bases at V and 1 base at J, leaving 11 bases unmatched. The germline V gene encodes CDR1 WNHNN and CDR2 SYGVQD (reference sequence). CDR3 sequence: CASSANRLARSYEQYF. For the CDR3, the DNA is TGCGCCAGCAGCGCTAACCGACTAGCGAGATCCTACGAGCAGTACTTC.

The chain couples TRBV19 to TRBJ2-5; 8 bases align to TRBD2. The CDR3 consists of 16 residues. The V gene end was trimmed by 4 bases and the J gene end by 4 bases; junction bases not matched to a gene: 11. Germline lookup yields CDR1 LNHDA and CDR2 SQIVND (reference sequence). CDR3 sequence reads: CASSSTGAGGGETQYF. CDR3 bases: TGTGCCAGTAGTAGCACGGGCGCGGGGGGTGGAGAGACCCAGTACTTC.

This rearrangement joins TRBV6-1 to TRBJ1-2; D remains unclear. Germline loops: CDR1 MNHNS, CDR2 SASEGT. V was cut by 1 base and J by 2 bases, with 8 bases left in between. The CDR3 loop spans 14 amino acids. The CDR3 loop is CASSEGDLNYGYTF. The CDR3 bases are TGTGCCAGCAGTGAAGGAGATTTGAACTATGGCTACACCTTC.

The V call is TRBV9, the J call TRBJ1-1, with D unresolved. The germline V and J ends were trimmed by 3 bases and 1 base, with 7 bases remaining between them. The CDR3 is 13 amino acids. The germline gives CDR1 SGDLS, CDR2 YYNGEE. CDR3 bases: TGTGCCAGCAGCGGAGGGAAGAACACTGAAGCTTTCTTT. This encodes CASSGGKNTEAFF.

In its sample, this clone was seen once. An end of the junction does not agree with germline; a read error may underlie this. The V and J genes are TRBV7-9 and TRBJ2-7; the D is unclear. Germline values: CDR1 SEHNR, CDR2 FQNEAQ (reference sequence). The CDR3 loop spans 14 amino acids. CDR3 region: CSSTSPRSLYEQYF. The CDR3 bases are TGTTCCAGCACCTCGCCTAGGAGCCTCTACGAGCAGTACTTC.

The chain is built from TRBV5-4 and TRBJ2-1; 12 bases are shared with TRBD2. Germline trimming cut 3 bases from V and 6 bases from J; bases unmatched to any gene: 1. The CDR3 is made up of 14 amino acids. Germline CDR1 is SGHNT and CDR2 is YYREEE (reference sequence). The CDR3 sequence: CASSSGLAGNEQFF. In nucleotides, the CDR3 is TGTGCCAGCAGCTCGGGACTAGCGGGCAATGAGCAGTTCTTC.

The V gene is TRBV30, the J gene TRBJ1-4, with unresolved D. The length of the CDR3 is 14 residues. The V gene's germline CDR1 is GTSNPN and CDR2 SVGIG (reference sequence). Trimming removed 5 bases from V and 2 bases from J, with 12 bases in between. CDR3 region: CAWARDGTNEKLFF. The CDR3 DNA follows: TGTGCCTGGGCCCGTGACGGGACTAATGAAAAACTGTTTTTT.

The CDR3 nucleotides are TGTGCCAGCAGTCAAGGACAGGGAAGTTACTATGGCTACACCTTC. Its translation: CASSQGQGSYYGYTF. This rearrangement joins TRBV28 to TRBJ1-2; 8 bases agree with TRBD1. With 5 bases clipped from V and 3 bases from J, the junction kept 8 bases outside the gene matches. In germline, CDR1 is MDHEN, CDR2 SYDVKM. The CDR3 runs 15 residues.

The CDR3 nucleotides read TGTGCCAGCAGAAAAGCGAATTCACCCCTCCACTTT. It encodes CASRKANSPLHF. The rearrangement joins TRBV6-5 to TRBJ1-6; D remains ambiguous. Germline V gene data show CDR1 as MNHEY and CDR2 as SVGAGI. The CDR3 is made up of 12 amino acids. V was cut by 6 bases and J by 7 bases, with 7 bases left in between.

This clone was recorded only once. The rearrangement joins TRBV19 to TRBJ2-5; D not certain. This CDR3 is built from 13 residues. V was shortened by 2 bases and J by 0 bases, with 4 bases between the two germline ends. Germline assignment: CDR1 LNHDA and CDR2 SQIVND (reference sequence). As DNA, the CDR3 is TGTGCCAGTAGTATAAGCTACCAAGAGACCCAGTACTTC. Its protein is CASSISYQETQYF.

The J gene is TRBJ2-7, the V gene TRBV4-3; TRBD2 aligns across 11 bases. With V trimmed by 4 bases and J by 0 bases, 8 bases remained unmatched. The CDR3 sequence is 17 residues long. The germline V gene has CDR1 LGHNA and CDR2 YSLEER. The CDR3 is CASSRLAGGPSSYEQYF. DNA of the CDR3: TGCGCCAGCAGCCGCCTAGCGGGGGGCCCGAGCTCCTACGAGCAGTACTTC.

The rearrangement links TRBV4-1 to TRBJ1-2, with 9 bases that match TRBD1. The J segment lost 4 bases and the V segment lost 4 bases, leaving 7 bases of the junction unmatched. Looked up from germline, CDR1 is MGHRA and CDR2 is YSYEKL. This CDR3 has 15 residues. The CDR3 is CASSPTGGATYGYTF. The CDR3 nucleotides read TGCGCCAGCAGCCCTACAGGGGGCGCGACCTATGGCTACACCTTC.

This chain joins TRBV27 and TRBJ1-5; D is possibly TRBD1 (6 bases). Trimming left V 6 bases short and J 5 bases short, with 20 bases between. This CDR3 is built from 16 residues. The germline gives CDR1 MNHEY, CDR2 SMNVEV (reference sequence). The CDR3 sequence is CASSPVGAPADQPQHF. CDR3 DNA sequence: TGTGCCAGCAGCCCAGTGGGGGCGCCGGCGGATCAGCCCCAGCATTTT.

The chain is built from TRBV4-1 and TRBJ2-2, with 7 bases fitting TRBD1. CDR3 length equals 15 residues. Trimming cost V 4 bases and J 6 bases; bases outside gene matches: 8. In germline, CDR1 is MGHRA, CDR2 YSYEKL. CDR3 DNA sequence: TGCGCCAGCAGCCCATTAACGACAGGGTCCGGGGAGCTGTTTTTT. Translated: CASSPLTTGSGELFF.

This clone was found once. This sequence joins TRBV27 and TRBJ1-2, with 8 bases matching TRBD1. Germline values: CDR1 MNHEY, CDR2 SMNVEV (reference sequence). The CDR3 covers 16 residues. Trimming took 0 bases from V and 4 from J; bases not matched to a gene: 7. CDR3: CASSLSGQGAFYGYTF. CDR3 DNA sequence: TGTGCCAGCAGTTTATCGGGGCAGGGGGCGTTCTATGGCTACACCTTC.

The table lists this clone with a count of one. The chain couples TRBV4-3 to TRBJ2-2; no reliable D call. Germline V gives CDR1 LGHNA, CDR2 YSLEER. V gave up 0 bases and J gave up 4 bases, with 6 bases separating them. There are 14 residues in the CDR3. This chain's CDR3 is CASSQDSVTGELFF. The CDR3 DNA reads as TGCGCCAGCAGCCAAGATTCGGTCACCGGGGAGCTGTTTTTT.

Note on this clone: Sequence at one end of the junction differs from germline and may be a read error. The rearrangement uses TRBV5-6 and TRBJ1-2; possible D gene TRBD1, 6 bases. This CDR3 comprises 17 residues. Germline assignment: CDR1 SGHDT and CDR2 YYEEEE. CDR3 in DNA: TGTGCCAGCAGCTTGGAAGGTGACAGGAGGTCGATCTATGGCTACCCCTTC. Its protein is CASSLEGDRRSIYGYPF.

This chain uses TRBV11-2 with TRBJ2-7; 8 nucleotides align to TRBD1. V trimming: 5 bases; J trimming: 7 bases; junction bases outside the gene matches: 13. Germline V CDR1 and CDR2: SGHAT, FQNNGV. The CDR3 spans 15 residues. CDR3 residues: CASSLTGQGLGEQYF. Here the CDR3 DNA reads TGTGCCAGCAGCCTAACAGGACAGGGTTTAGGGGAGCAGTACTTC.

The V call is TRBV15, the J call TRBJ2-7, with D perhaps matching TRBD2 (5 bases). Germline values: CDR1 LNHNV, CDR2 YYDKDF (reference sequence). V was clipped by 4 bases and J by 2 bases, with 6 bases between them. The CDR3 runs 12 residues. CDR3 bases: TGTGCCACCAGCAAGGGAGCCTACGAGCAGTACTTC. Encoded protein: CATSKGAYEQYF.

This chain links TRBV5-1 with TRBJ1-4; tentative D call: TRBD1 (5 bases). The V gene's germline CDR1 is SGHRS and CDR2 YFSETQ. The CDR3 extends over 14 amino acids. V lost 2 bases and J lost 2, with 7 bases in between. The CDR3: CASSFGGTNEKLFF. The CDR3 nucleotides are TGCGCCAGCAGCTTCGGGGGTACTAATGAAAAACTGTTTTTT. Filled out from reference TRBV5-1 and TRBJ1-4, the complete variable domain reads KAGVTQTPRYLIKTRGQQVTLSCSPISGHRSVSWYQQTPGQGLQFLFEYFSETQRNKGNFPGRFSGRQFSNSRSEMNVSTLELGDSALYLCASSFGGTNEKLFFGSGTQLSVL.

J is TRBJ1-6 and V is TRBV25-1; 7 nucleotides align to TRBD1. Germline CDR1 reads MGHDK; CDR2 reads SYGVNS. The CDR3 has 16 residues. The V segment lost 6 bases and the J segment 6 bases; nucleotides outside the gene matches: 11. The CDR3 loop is CASSNNLGQLNSPLHF. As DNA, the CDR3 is TGTGCCAGCAGCAACAATTTGGGACAGCTTAATTCACCCCTCCACTTT.

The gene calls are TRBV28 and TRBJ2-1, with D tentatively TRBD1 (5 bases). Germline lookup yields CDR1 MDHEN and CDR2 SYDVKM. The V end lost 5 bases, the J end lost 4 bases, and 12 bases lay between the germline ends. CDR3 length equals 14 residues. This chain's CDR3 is CASSLMGLYNEQFF. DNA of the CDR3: TGTGCCAGCAGTCTTATGGGGCTATACAATGAGCAGTTCTTC.

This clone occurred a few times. This chain's CDR3 is CASSYLSQGAEAFF. The CDR3 DNA reads TGTGCCAGCAGCTATCTCTCACAGGGAGCTGAAGCTTTCTTT. The chain carries TRBV6-6 and TRBJ1-1, with D perhaps TRBD1 (6 bases). This CDR3 contains 14 residues. The V end lost 6 bases, the J end lost 6 bases, and 17 bases lay between the germline ends. CDR1 and CDR2 from the germline V gene are MNHNY and SVGAGI (reference sequence).